The T cell receptor beta chain under discussion was sequenced for a study of T-cell memory formation after mild COVID-19. General study results and limits: Pre-infection memory held some responding clones, suggesting pre-existing cross-reactive T cells responded.

The CDR3 spans 12 residues. Deletions cut 3 bases from V and 8 bases from J, with 10 bases between. In germline, CDR1 is SGHVS, CDR2 FQNEAQ. It was 5'RACE with constant-segment primers that produced the TCR alpha and TCR beta cDNA libraries, which carried sample barcodes and UMIs. MiXCR, applied by TCRdb to the 5' RACE reads, yields one record per CDR3 protein. Among around 200,000 distinct CDR3 sequences, around 30% were seen once, and the ten largest hold around 10%. Of note for this clonotype: Its antigen is as yet unknown.

J is TRBJ1-1 and V is TRBV7-8, with D unresolved. The sequence came from an adult woman who had mild COVID-19 (a few samples of this study predate the infection). Cell type and time point are not known. Material: PBMCs or a T cell subset sorted from them (not recorded which). CDR3 protein: CASSLNNGEAFF. DNA of the CDR3: TGTGCCAGCAGCTTGAACAATGGGGAAGCTTTCTTT.